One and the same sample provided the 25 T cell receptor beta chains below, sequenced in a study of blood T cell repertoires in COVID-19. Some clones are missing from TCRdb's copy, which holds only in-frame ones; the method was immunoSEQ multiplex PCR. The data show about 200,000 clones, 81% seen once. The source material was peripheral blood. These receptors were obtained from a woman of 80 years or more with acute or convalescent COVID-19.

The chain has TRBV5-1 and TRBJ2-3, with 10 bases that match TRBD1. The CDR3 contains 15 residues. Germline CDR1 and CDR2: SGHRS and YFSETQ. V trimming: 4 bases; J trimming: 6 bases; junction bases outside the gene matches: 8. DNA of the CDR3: TGCGCCAGCAGCCCACGACAGGGGGCGTGGGATACGCAGTATTTT. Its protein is CASSPRQGAWDTQYF.

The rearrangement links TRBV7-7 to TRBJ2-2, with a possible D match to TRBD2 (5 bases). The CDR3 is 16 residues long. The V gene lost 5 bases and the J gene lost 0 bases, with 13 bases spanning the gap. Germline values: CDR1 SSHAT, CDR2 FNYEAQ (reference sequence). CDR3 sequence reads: CASSPSSGSNTGELFF. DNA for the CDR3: TGTGCCAGCAGCCCCTCTTCGGGATCGAACACCGGGGAGCTGTTTTTT.

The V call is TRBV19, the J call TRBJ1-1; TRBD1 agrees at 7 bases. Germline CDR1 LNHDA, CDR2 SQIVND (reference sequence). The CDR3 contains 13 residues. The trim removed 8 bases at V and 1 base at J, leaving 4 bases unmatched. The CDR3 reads CASYRGANTEAFF. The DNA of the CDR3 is TGTGCCAGTTACAGGGGCGCGAACACTGAAGCTTTCTTT.

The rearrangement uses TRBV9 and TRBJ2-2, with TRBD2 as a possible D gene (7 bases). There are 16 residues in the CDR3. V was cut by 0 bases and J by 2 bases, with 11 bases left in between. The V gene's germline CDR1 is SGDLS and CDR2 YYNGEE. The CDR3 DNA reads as TGTGCCAGCAGCGTAGCCGGGGGGCCCAACACCGGGGAGCTGTTTTTT. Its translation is CASSVAGGPNTGELFF.

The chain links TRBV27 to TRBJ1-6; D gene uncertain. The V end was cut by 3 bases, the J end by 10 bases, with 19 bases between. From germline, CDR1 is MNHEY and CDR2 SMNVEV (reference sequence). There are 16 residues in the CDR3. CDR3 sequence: CASSFSGSPTGSPLHF. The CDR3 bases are TGTGCCAGCAGTTTTAGCGGCAGCCCTACGGGGTCACCCCTCCACTTT.

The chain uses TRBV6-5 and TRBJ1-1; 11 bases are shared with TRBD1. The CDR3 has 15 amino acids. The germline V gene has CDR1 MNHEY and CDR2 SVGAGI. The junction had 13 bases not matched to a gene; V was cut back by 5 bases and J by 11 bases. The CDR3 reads CASSPMWGQGVWAFF. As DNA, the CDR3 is TGTGCCAGCAGTCCTATGTGGGGACAGGGGGTATGGGCTTTCTTT.

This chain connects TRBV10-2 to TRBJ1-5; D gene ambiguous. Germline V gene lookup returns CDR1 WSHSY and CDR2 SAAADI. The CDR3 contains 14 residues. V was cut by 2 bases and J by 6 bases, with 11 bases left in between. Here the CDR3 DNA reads TGCGCCAGCAGTGAGGGTGCGGCAACTCAGCCCCAGCATTTT. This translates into CASSEGAATQPQHF.

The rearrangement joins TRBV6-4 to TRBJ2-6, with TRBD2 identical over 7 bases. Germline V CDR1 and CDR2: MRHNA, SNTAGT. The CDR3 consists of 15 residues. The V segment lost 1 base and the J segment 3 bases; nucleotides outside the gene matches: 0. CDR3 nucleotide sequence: TGTGCCAGCAGTGACTTAGCGGGTGGGGCCAACGTCCTGACTTTC. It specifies CASSDLAGGANVLTF.

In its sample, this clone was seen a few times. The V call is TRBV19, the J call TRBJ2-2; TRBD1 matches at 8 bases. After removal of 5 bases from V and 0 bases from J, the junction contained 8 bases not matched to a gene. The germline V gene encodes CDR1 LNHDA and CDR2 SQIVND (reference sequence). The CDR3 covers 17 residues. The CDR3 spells CASSHRVDRANTGELFF. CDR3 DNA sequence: TGTGCCAGTAGTCATAGGGTGGACAGGGCGAACACCGGGGAGCTGTTTTTT.

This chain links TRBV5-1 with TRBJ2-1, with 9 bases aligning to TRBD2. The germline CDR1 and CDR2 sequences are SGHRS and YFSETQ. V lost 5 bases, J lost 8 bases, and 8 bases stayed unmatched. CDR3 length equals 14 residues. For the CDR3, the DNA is TGCGCCAGCAGACCAGCGGGAGGTGGGTATGAGCAGTTCTTC. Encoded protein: CASRPAGGGYEQFF.

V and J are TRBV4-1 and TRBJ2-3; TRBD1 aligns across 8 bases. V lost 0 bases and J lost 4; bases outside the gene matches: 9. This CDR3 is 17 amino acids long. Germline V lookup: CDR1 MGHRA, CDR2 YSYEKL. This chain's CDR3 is CASSQEDGTGGSDTQYF. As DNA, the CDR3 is TGCGCCAGCAGCCAAGAGGATGGTACAGGGGGTTCAGATACGCAGTATTTT.

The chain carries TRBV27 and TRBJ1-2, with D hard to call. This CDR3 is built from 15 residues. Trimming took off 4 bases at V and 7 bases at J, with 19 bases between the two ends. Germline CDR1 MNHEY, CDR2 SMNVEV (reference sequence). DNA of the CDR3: TGTGCCAGCAGTTCCACCACCACCTACAGTGGTGGCTACACCTTC. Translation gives CASSSTTTYSGGYTF.

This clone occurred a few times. CDR3 in amino acids: CAWSVQINTEAFF. The CDR3 DNA reads as TGTGCCTGGAGTGTACAGATAAACACTGAAGCTTTCTTT. V and J are TRBV30 and TRBJ1-1; D ambiguous. Germline-derived CDR1 and CDR2 are GTSNPN and SVGIG (reference sequence). This CDR3 region has 13 residues. V was pared by 0 bases and J by 2 bases, with 7 bases between. Full variable domain (rest looked up from reference TRBV30 and TRBJ1-1): SQTIHQWPATLVQPVGSPLSLECTVEGTSNPNLYWYRQAAGRGLQLLFYSVGIGQISSEVPQNLSASRPQDRQFILSSKKLLLSDSGFYLCAWSVQINTEAFFGQGTRLTVV.

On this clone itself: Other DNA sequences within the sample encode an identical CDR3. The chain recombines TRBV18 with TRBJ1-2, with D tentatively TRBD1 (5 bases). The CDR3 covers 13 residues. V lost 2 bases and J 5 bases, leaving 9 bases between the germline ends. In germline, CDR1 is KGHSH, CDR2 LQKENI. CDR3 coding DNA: TGTGCCAGCTCACCAGGCAGGGATTATGGCTACACCTTC. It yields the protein CASSPGRDYGYTF.

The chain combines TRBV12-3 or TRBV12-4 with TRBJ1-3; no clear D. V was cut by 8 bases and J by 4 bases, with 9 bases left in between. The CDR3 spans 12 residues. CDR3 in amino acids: CASGSTGNTIYF. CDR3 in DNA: TGTGCCAGCGGATCGACAGGAAACACCATATATTTT.

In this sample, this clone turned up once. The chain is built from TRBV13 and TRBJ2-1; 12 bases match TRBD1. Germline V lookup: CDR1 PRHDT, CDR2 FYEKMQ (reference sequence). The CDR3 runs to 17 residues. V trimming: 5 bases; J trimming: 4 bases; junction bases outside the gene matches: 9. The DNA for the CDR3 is TGTGCCAGCAGCCGATCACGGGGACAGGGGGCTTACAATGAGCAGTTCTTC. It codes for CASSRSRGQGAYNEQFF.

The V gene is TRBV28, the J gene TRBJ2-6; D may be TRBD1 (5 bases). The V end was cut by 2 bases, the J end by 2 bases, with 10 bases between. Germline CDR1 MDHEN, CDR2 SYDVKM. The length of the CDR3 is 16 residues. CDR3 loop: CASSLRGSAGANVLTF. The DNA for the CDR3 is TGTGCCAGCAGTTTAAGGGGATCGGCTGGGGCCAACGTCCTGACTTTC.

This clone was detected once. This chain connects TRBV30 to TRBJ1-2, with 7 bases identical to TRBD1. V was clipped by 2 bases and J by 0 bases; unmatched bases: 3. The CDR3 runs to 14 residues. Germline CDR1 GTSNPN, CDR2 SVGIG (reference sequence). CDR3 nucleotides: TGTGCCTGGAGTAAGGGGGCTGCTAACTATGGCTACACCTTC. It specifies CAWSKGAANYGYTF. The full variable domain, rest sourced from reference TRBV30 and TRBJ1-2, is SQTIHQWPATLVQPVGSPLSLECTVEGTSNPNLYWYRQAAGRGLQLLFYSVGIGQISSEVPQNLSASRPQDRQFILSSKKLLLSDSGFYLCAWSKGAANYGYTFGSGTRLTVV.

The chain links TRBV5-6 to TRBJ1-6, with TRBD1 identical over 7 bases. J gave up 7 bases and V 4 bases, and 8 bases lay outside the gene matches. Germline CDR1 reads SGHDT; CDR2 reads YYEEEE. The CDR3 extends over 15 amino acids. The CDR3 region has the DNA TGTGCCAGCAGCGGACAGGACAGGTTGAATTCACCCCTCCACTTT. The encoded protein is CASSGQDRLNSPLHF.

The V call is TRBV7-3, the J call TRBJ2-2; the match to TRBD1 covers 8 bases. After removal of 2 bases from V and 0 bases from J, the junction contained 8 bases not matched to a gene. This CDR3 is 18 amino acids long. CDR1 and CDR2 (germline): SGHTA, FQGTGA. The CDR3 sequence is CASSLGVSGGPNTGELFF. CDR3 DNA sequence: TGTGCCAGCAGCTTAGGTGTTTCAGGGGGCCCGAACACCGGGGAGCTGTTTTTT.

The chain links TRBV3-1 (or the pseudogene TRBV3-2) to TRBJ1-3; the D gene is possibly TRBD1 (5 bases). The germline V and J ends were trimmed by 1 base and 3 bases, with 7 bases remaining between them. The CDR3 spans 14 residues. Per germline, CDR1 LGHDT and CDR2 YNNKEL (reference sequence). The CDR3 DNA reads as TGTGCCAGCAGCCAAGTTAGGGGTGGAAACACCATATATTTT. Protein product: CASSQVRGGNTIYF.

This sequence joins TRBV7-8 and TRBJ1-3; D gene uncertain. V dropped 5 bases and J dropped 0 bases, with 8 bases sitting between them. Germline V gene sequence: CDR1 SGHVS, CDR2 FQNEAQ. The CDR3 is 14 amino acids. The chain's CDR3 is CASSRESSGNTIYF. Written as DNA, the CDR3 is TGTGCCAGCAGCCGAGAGAGCTCTGGAAACACCATATATTTT.

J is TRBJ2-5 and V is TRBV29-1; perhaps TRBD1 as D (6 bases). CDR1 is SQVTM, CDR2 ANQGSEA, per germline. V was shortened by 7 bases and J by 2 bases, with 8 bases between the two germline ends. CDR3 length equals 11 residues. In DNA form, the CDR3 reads TGCAGCGCGGGACAACAAGAGACCCAGTACTTC. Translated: CSAGQQETQYF.

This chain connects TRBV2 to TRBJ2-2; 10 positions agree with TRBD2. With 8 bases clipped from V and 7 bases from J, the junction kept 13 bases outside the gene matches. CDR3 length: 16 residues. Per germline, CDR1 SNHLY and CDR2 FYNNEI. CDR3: CASSRSGLAIGGELFF. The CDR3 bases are TGTGCCAGCTCCCGGTCGGGACTAGCGATTGGCGGGGAGCTGTTTTTT.

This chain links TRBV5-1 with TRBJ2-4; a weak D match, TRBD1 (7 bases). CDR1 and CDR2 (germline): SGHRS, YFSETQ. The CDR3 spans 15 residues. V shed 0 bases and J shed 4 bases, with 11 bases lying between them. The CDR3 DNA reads TGCGCCAGCAGCTTGGTCCAGGGGGGAAAAAACATTCAGTACTTC. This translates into CASSLVQGGKNIQYF.